This TCR beta chain was identified during a study of blood T cell repertoires in COVID-19. Study information: The study drew acute and convalescent COVID-19 samples from the United States, Italy and Spain.

This CDR3 has 15 residues. TCRdb keeps only in-frame clones here, not all; method: immunoSEQ multiplex PCR. Altogether about 150,000 clones are present, under 85% being singletons, with the ten largest covering under 0.8%. The sequenced material came from peripheral blood. The sequence derives from a man aged 55 to 70 with COVID-19, enrolled during active disease. J is TRBJ1-4 and V is TRBV21-1. TRBV21-1 is flagged as a pseudogene. DNA of the CDR3: TGTGCCAGCATGGTTATGGGGGGAGATAATGAAAAACTGTTTTTT. Its protein product is CASMVMGGDNEKLFF.